A single sample gave rise to the 3 T cell receptor beta chains below, sequenced in a study of T cells in Graves' hyperthyroidism and ophthalmopathy. There were TCR beta CDR3 regions amplified from RNA transcripts. The HTBI primer set served for first-round RT-PCR of the TCR CDR3. Via MiXCR, TCRdb re-called the multiplex PCR reads, giving one row per CDR3 protein. Of hundreds of thousands of distinct CDR3 sequences in the sample, 13% to 15% were seen once. What was sequenced was blood. The receptors stem from a middle-aged woman with Graves' hyperthyroidism.

The chain has TRBV5-1 and TRBJ1-4, with unresolved D. Deletions cut 4 bases from V and 5 bases from J, with 9 bases between. The CDR3 sequence is 13 residues long. CDR1 is SGHRS and CDR2 is YFSETQ in the germline V gene. The CDR3 protein is CASSQKSNEKLFF. CDR3 DNA sequence: TGCGCCAGCAGCCAGAAGTCGAATGAAAAACTGTTTTTT.

This clonotype came up once. The chain has TRBV28 and TRBJ1-2; TRBD1 might be the D (5 bases). Germline values: CDR1 MDHEN, CDR2 SYDVKM. This CDR3 is 15 amino acids long. V was pared by 5 bases and J by 7 bases, with 20 bases between. The CDR3 DNA follows: TGTGCCAGCAGTGCGATGTGGGGACGCGATCGTGGCTACACCTTC. Amino acids: CASSAMWGRDRGYTF.

This clonotype appeared many times. The V and J genes are TRBV6-1 and TRBJ1-6; 9 bases fit TRBD1. Germline V gene sequence: CDR1 MNHNS, CDR2 SASEGT. The CDR3 covers 15 residues. The junction had 11 bases not matched to a gene; V was cut back by 8 bases and J by 9 bases. The CDR3 spells CASGLPGQGGSPLHF. The CDR3 coding sequence is TGTGCCAGCGGATTACCGGGACAGGGAGGTTCACCCCTCCACTTT.